The rows below give T cell receptor beta chains drawn from one sample of a study of blood T cell repertoires in COVID-19. TCRdb's copy holds only in-frame clones and misses some; the assay was immunoSEQ multiplex PCR. The repertoire holds about 380,000 clones, with roughly 90% as singletons. Sample: peripheral blood. Every receptor here comes from a man between 18 and 29 years old with active or convalescent COVID-19. Both conserved end residues are part of each CDR3. Fields, in order: clone size, V gene, J gene, D gene, CDR3 protein, CDR3 DNA. The D gene is left open where the match is weak. Size is stated for part of the rows, as once, few or many counts, or as a class when the clone is expanded.

>.|TRBV21-1|TRBJ2-3|.
CASSKPTSGATDTQYF
TGTGCCAGCAGCAAACCAACTAGCGGTGCCACAGATACGCAGTATTTT
>.|TRBV5-1|TRBJ2-7|.
CASSIGGQGTYEQYF
TGCGCCAGCAGCATAGGTGGTCAGGGTACTTACGAGCAGTACTTC
>.|TRBV27|TRBJ1-5|.
CASSLTQEGNQPQHF
TGTGCCAGCAGTTTGACCCAGGAGGGAAATCAGCCCCAGCATTTT
>.|TRBV19|TRBJ2-3|.
CASSGRDTDTQYF
TGTGCCAGTAGTGGCAGGGACACAGATACGCAGTATTTT
>.|TRBV9|TRBJ2-5|TRBD2
CASSVGLAGVFETQYF
TGTGCCAGCAGCGTGGGACTAGCGGGAGTGTTCGAGACCCAGTACTTC
>.|TRBV19|TRBJ2-7|.
CASSGGFHEQYF
TGTGCCAGTAGTGGAGGGTTCCACGAGCAGTACTTC
>.|TRBV28|TRBJ2-5|TRBD1
CASSSRDRGRETQYF
TGTGCCAGCAGTTCCCGGGACAGGGGCAGAGAGACCCAGTACTTC
>once|TRBV19|TRBJ2-7|TRBD2
CASSPRTSGRIVIEQYF
TGTGCCAGTAGTCCGAGGACTAGCGGGAGGATCGTCATCGAGCAGTACTTC
>.|TRBV18|TRBJ2-7|.
CASSPLAGPLEQYF
TGTGCCAGCTCACCACTCGCAGGGCCCCTCGAGCAGTACTTC
>.|TRBV24-1|TRBJ1-4|.
CATRDWKPKGRERVFF
TGTGCCACCAGGGACTGGAAGCCAAAGGGCCGCGAAAGGGTGTTTTTT
>.|TRBV28|TRBJ2-7|.
CASSLQGRHEQYF
TGTGCCAGCAGTTTACAGGGTAGGCACGAGCAGTACTTC
>.|TRBV9|TRBJ2-1|.
CASSVVGVGGSHNEQFF
TGTGCCAGCAGCGTAGTAGGAGTGGGGGGTTCCCACAATGAGCAGTTCTTC
>.|TRBV2|TRBJ2-1|TRBD2
CASTGQLRGTYNEQFF
TGTGCCAGCACCGGGCAGTTGCGGGGGACCTACAATGAGCAGTTCTTC
>.|TRBV28|TRBJ2-7|.
CASSRGAPYEQYF
TGTGCCAGCAGTCGAGGAGCACCCTACGAGCAGTACTTC
>.|TRBV7-8|TRBJ2-1|TRBD1
CASKRDRVSYNEQFF
TGTGCCAGCAAACGGGACAGGGTAAGCTACAATGAGCAGTTCTTC
>.|TRBV5-5|TRBJ2-7|TRBD2
CASSLEWWGLVFYEQYF
TGTGCCAGCAGCTTGGAGTGGTGGGGACTAGTTTTCTACGAGCAGTACTTC
>.|TRBV7-2|TRBJ1-6|.
CASSLERDSPLHF
TGTGCCAGCAGCTTAGAGAGAGATTCACCCCTCCACTTT
>.|TRBV19|TRBJ1-1|TRBD1
CASSLLSGQGDTEAFF
TGTGCCAGTAGCCTCCTGTCGGGACAGGGAGACACTGAAGCTTTCTTT
>.|TRBV4-1|TRBJ2-7|TRBD2
CASSFRLAGPNYEQYF
TGCGCCAGCAGCTTTAGACTAGCGGGCCCTAACTACGAGCAGTACTTC
>.|TRBV19|TRBJ1-5|.
CASSTLGAENQPQHF
TGTGCCAGTAGTACCCTTGGGGCGGAAAATCAGCCCCAGCATTTT
>.|TRBV18|TRBJ2-1|TRBD2
CASSPAGTRSNEQFF
TGTGCCAGCTCACCTGCCGGGACTAGATCCAATGAGCAGTTCTTC
>.|TRBV29-1|TRBJ1-5|TRBD1
CSVGQGGRNQPQHF
TGCAGCGTTGGACAGGGAGGACGCAATCAGCCCCAGCATTTT
>.|TRBV5-1|TRBJ2-5|TRBD2
CASSSTGGIQETQYF
TGCGCCAGCAGCTCGACCGGGGGGATCCAAGAGACCCAGTACTTC
>.|TRBV13|TRBJ1-2|TRBD1
CASSLTGDYGYTF
TGTGCCAGCAGCTTAACAGGGGACTATGGCTACACCTTC
>.|TRBV16|TRBJ1-5|.
CASSQRVGGNQPQHF
TGTGCCAGCAGCCAACGGGTCGGAGGGAATCAGCCCCAGCATTTT
>once|TRBV7-2|TRBJ2-6|.
CASSPDSGANVLTF
TGTGCCAGCAGCCCCGACTCTGGGGCCAACGTGCTGACTTTC
>.|TRBV6-2/TRBV6-3|TRBJ1-5|.
CASSYFRLVGGSGSNQPQHF
TGTGCCAGCAGTTACTTCCGTCTCGTCGGGGGATCGGGTAGCAATCAGCCCCAGCATTTT
>.|TRBV7-2|TRBJ1-2|TRBD1
CASSVAGTGQNYGYTF
TGTGCCAGCAGCGTCGCCGGGACAGGGCAAAACTATGGCTACACCTTC
>.|TRBV7-3|TRBJ2-7|.
CASSSPPSSRQYF
TGTGCCAGCAGCTCCCCCCCGAGCTCGAGGCAGTACTTC
>.|TRBV28|TRBJ2-1|TRBD2
CASSLAAGGLNEQFF
TGTGCCAGCAGTTTGGCGGCGGGGGGGTTAAATGAGCAGTTCTTC
>many|TRBV5-1|TRBJ2-1|.
CASSRGLEQFF
TGCGCCAGCAGTCGAGGCCTTGAGCAGTTCTTC
>.|TRBV20-1|TRBJ2-3|TRBD2
CSASRGGSGTDTQYF
TGCAGTGCTAGTCGAGGTGGTAGCGGGACTGATACGCAGTATTTT
>.|TRBV29-1|TRBJ2-7|.
CSVEDFSYEQYF
TGCAGCGTTGAAGATTTTTCATACGAGCAGTACTTC
>.|TRBV5-4|TRBJ2-5|.
CASSFGQGQETQYF
TGTGCCAGCAGCTTTGGGCAGGGACAAGAGACCCAGTACTTC
>.|TRBV7-2|TRBJ1-3|TRBD1
CASSFPGQGGRNTIYF
TGTGCCAGCAGCTTCCCGGGACAGGGGGGAAGAAACACCATATATTTT
>.|TRBV29-1|TRBJ2-5|TRBD2
CSVGGVGKETQYF
TGCAGCGTGGGGGGGGTAGGCAAAGAGACCCAGTACTTC